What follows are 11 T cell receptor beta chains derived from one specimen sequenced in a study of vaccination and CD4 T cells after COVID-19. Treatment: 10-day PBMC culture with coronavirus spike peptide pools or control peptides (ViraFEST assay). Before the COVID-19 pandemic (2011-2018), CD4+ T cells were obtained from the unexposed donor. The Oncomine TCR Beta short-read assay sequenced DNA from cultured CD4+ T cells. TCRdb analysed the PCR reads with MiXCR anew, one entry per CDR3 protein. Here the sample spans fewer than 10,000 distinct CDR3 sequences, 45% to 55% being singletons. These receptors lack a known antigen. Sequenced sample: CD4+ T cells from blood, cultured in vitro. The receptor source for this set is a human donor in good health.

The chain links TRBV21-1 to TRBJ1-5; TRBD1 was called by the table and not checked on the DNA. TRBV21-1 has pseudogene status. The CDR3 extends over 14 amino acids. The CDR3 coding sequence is TGTGCCAGCAGCTTCCGAGGGGGCTCAACCCCCCAGCATTTT. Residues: CASSFRGGSTPQHF.

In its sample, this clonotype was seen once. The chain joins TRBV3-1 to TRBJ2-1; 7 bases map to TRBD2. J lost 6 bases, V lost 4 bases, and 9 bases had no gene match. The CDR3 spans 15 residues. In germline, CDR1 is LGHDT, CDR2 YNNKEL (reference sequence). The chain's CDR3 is CASSRSGTTPNEQFF. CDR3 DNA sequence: TGTGCCAGCAGCCGGAGCGGGACTACTCCCAATGAGCAGTTCTTC.

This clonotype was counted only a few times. The CDR3 nucleotides read TGTGCCAGCAGTCCCGGCGGGGGAGCTAACTATGGCTACACCTTC. This sequence encodes CASSPGGGANYGYTF. The rearrangement links TRBV12-3 or TRBV12-4 to TRBJ1-2, with a possible D match to TRBD1 (5 bases). There are 15 residues in the CDR3. The ends were cut back, 5 bases at V and 0 bases at J, with 13 bases in the middle.

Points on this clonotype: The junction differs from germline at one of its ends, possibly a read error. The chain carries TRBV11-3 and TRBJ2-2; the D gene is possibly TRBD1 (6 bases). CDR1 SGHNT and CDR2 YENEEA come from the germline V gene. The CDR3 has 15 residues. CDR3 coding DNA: TGTGCCAGCAGCTTATACGCGGCAGGGGCCGGGGAACTGTTTTTT. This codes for CASSLYAAGAGELFF.

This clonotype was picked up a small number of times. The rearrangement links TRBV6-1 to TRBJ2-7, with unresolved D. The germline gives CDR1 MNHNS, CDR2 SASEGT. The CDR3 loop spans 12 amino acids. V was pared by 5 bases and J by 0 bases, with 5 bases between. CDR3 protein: CASSISSYEQYF. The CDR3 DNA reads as TGTGCCAGCAGTATAAGCTCCTACGAGCAGTACTTC.

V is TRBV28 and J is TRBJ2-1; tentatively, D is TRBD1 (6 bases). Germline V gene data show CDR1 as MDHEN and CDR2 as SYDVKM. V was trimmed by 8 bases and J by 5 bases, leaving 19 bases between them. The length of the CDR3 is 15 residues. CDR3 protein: CASETQGIDDNEQFF. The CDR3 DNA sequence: TGTGCCAGCGAGACACAGGGAATTGACGACAATGAGCAGTTCTTC.

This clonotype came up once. CDR3 sequence (DNA): TGCAGCGTTGAAACAGGGGGCAGGACTGAAGCTTTCTTT. Its translation: CSVETGGRTEAFF. The V gene is TRBV29-1, the J gene TRBJ1-1, with 9 bases identical to TRBD1. Per the germline V gene, CDR1 is SQVTM and CDR2 is ANQGSEA. The CDR3 contains 13 residues. J gave up 5 bases and V 2 bases, and 3 bases lay outside the gene matches.

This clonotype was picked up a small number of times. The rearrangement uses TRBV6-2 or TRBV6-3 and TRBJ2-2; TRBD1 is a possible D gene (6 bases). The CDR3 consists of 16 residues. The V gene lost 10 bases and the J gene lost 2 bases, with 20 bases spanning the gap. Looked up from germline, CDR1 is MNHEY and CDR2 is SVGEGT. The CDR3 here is CAIQTDRIFNTGELFF. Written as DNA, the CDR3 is TGTGCCATCCAGACGGACAGAATCTTTAACACCGGGGAGCTGTTTTTT.

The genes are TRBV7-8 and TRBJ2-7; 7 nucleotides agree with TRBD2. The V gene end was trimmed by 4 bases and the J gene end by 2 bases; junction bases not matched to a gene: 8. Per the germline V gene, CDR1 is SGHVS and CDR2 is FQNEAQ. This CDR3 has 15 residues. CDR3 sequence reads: CASSSKSGGTYEQYF. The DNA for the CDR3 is TGTGCCAGCAGCTCTAAGTCGGGGGGAACCTACGAGCAGTACTTC.

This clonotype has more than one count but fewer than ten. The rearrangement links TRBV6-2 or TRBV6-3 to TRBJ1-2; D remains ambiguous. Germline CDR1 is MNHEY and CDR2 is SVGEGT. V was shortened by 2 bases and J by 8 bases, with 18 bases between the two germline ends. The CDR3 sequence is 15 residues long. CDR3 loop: CASSYSLATGEGYTF. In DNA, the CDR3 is TGTGCCAGCAGTTACAGTCTGGCAACCGGTGAAGGCTACACCTTC.

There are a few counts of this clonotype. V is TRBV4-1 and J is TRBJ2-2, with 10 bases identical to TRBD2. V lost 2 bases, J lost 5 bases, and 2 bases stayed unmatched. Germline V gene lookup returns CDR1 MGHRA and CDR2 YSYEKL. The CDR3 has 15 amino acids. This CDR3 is CASSQPGLATGELFF. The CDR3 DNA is TGCGCCAGCAGCCAACCGGGACTAGCGACCGGGGAGCTGTTTTTT.